These 14 T cell receptor beta chains originate from one sample sequenced in a study of cytomegalovirus exposure and HLA in healthy donors. Assay used: immunoSEQ multiplex PCR; TCRdb lists only in-frame clones, some missing. Among fewer than 120,000 clones, 85% to 90% were seen once, and the ten largest hold approximately 1.5%. Sequencing was carried out using PBMCs. The receptors derive from a woman younger than 45 in good health and CMV-seropositive.

The rearrangement joins TRBV14 to TRBJ2-7; TRBD1 agrees at 8 bases. Germline trimming cut 5 bases from V and 6 bases from J; bases unmatched to any gene: 9. Germline CDR1 and CDR2: SGHDN and FVKESK. This CDR3 comprises 14 residues. This CDR3 is CASSATGGIGEQYF. The CDR3, as DNA: TGTGCCAGCAGCGCAACAGGGGGGATCGGCGAGCAGTACTTC. Based on the CDR3 plus reference TRBV14 and TRBJ2-7, the full variable domain is EAGVTQFPSHSVIEKGQTVTLRCDPISGHDNLYWYRRVMGKEIKFLLHFVKESKQDESGMPNNRFLAERTGGTYSTLKVQPAELEDSGVYFCASSATGGIGEQYFGPGTRLTVT.

This sequence joins TRBV5-6 and TRBJ1-2; tentatively, D is TRBD1 (6 bases). CDR1 is SGHDT and CDR2 is YYEEEE in the germline V gene. Trimming took off 4 bases at V and 2 bases at J, with 12 bases between the two ends. This CDR3 region has 14 residues. The CDR3 region is CASSLIGTNYGYTF. In DNA form, the CDR3 reads TGTGCCAGCAGCCTCATCGGGACAAACTATGGCTACACCTTC.

The chain uses TRBV27 and TRBJ2-7; TRBD2 matches at 12 bases. This CDR3 is built from 17 residues. Germline V gene data show CDR1 as MNHEY and CDR2 as SMNVEV (reference sequence). Unmatched junction bases numbered 9, after V lost 5 bases and J lost 1 base. The CDR3 region is CASSPLGGLAGSYEQYF. The CDR3 DNA reads TGTGCCAGCAGTCCTCTAGGTGGACTAGCGGGGTCCTACGAGCAGTACTTC.

The rearrangement links TRBV4-1 to TRBJ1-4; 12 nucleotides line up with TRBD1. The J segment lost 8 bases and the V segment lost 4 bases, leaving 11 bases of the junction unmatched. Germline V gives CDR1 MGHRA, CDR2 YSYEKL. CDR3 length: 17 amino acids. This CDR3 is CASSRLPGQGAGEKLFF. The CDR3 DNA sequence: TGCGCCAGCAGCCGGCTTCCGGGACAGGGGGCAGGGGAAAAACTGTTTTTT.

The chain links TRBV27 to TRBJ2-1; 10 positions agree with TRBD2. V lost 1 base, J lost 10 bases, and 4 bases stayed unmatched. Per germline, CDR1 MNHEY and CDR2 SMNVEV (reference sequence). This CDR3 is built from 14 residues. CDR3 nucleotide sequence: TGTGCCAGCAGTTTATTAGCGGGAGGTCTCGAGCAGTTCTTC. Its protein product is CASSLLAGGLEQFF.

This chain connects TRBV2 to TRBJ1-5, with no clear D. Trimming removed 6 bases from V and 1 base from J, with 10 bases in between. This CDR3 has 14 residues. Germline CDR1 reads SNHLY; CDR2 reads FYNNEI. The CDR3 bases are TGTGCCAGCAGGGCCCCCGGGAGCAATCAGCCCCAGCATTTT. Translated, it gives CASRAPGSNQPQHF.

This chain links TRBV5-4 with TRBJ2-2, with a possible D match to TRBD1 (5 bases). The CDR3 consists of 12 residues. Between the trimmed V and J ends, which lost 5 bases and 6 bases, there was a span of 8 bases. Per the germline V gene, CDR1 is SGHNT and CDR2 is YYREEE (reference sequence). As DNA, the CDR3 is TGTGCCAGCAGAAGGGGTGCCGGGGAGCTGTTTTTT. Translating it yields CASRRGAGELFF.

This clone was detected only once. V usage is TRBV23-1 and J usage is TRBJ2-5, with 12 bases lining up with TRBD2. TRBV23-1 is labeled an ORF, and its function is uncertain. J was trimmed by 4 bases and V by 0 bases; bases with no gene match: 3. The CDR3 covers 16 residues. CDR3 sequence reads: CASSQSSSGRGETQYF. The CDR3, as DNA: TGCGCCAGCAGTCAATCGTCTAGCGGGAGGGGAGAGACCCAGTACTTC.

The V gene is TRBV5-6, the J gene TRBJ2-1, with 9 bases aligning to TRBD2. The CDR3 runs 15 residues. CDR1 and CDR2 from the germline V gene are SGHDT and YYEEEE. Trimming cost V 3 bases and J 7 bases; bases outside gene matches: 8. This CDR3 is CASSYGASGMNEQFF. CDR3 DNA: TGTGCCAGCAGCTACGGGGCTAGCGGGATGAATGAGCAGTTCTTC.

This clone is a singleton in its sample. V usage is TRBV6-6 and J usage is TRBJ1-5; possibly TRBD1 for D (5 bases). The CDR3 covers 16 residues. Trimming removed 0 bases at V and 0 bases at J, with 9 bases between. Germline V gene lookup returns CDR1 MNHNY and CDR2 SVGAGI (reference sequence). In DNA form, the CDR3 reads TGTGCCAGCAGTTACTCGGGGCAGGGTAGCAATCAGCCCCAGCATTTT. It translates to CASSYSGQGSNQPQHF.

The chain carries TRBV13 and TRBJ1-1; D remains ambiguous. V was clipped by 3 bases and J by 6 bases, with 14 bases between them. Germline V gives CDR1 PRHDT, CDR2 FYEKMQ (reference sequence). This CDR3 comprises 14 residues. In nucleotides, the CDR3 is TGTGCCAGCAGCTTCGGGGTGTTGGAACCTGAAGCTTTCTTT. Translated, it gives CASSFGVLEPEAFF.

This rearrangement joins TRBV19 to TRBJ2-1; TRBD1 agrees at 9 bases. V trimming: 5 bases; J trimming: 12 bases; junction bases outside the gene matches: 2. Per germline, CDR1 LNHDA and CDR2 SQIVND (reference sequence). The CDR3 sequence is 11 residues long. The CDR3 loop is CASSLGQGQFF. The CDR3 bases are TGTGCCAGTAGTCTGGGACAGGGGCAGTTCTTC.

The rearrangement uses TRBV2 and TRBJ1-2; D unresolved. Trimming removed 7 bases from V and 2 bases from J, with 14 bases in between. The germline V gene has CDR1 SNHLY and CDR2 FYNNEI. The CDR3 totals 14 residues. CDR3 amino acids: CASNVGGQNYGYTF. CDR3 nucleotide sequence: TGTGCCAGCAATGTCGGAGGGCAGAACTATGGCTACACCTTC. Full variable domain (missing parts from reference TRBV2 and TRBJ1-2): EPEVTQTPSHQVTQMGQEVILRCVPISNHLYFYWYRQILGQKVEFLVSFYNNEISEKSEIFDDQFSVERPDGSNFTLKIRSTKLEDSAMYFCASNVGGQNYGYTFGSGTRLTVV.

The gene calls are TRBV7-6 and TRBJ1-5, with TRBD1 matching over 8 bases. J lost 5 bases, V lost 6 bases, and 9 bases had no gene match. CDR3 length: 15 residues. Germline V CDR1 and CDR2: SGHVS, FNYEAQ. Written as DNA, the CDR3 is TGTGCCAGCAGGGCCGGGACAGGTCCCGATCAGCCCCAGCATTTT. It yields the protein CASRAGTGPDQPQHF.